Detailed here is one T cell receptor (beta chain). Its antigen is as yet unknown. The record originates from a study of PD-1 blockade in classical Hodgkin lymphoma. Whole-study findings and limits: At baseline, newly diagnosed patients reportedly showed less TCR diversity than healthy donors.

The sample's time point: cycle 4 day 1 (C4D1), after around six weeks of nivolumab. All patients relapsed after autologous stem cell transplantation, and brentuximab vedotin exposure varied. The method was immunoSEQ multiplex PCR; TCRdb's version includes in-frame clones alone and lacks a portion of them. The data contain under 25,000 clones, approximately 80% of them singletons. This CDR3 is 15 amino acids long. The germline gives CDR1 MNHEY, CDR2 SMNVEV (reference sequence). J gave up 3 bases and V 3 bases, and 5 bases lay outside the gene matches. This sequence joins TRBV27 and TRBJ2-4; 7 bases are a match to TRBD1. Sequencing was performed on peripheral blood mononuclear cells (PBMCs), taken before the fourth cycle of nivolumab. This receptor was obtained from a human donor with classical Hodgkin lymphoma. The CDR3 DNA reads as TGTGCCAGCAGTTTGGTACAGGGGATCAAAAACATTCAGTACTTC. Translating it yields CASSLVQGIKNIQYF.